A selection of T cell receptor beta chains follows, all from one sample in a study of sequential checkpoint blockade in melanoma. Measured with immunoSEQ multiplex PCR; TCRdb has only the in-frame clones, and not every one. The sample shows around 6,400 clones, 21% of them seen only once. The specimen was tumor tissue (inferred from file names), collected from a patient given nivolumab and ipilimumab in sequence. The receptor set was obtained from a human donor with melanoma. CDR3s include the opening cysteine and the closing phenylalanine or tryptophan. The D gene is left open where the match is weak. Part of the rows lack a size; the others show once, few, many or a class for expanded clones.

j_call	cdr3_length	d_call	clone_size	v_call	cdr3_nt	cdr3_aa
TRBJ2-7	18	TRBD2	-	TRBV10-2	TGCGCCAGCAGCGAAACTAGCGGACCGCGGGGAAGCTCCTACGAGCAGTACTTC	CASSETSGPRGSSYEQYF
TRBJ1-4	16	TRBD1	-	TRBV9	TGTGCCAGCAGCAAACAGGGGGCTGCAACGGGGGAAAAACTGTTTTTT	CASSKQGAATGEKLFF
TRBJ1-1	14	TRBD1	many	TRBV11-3	TGTGCCAGCAGCTTACAGGGGGCGAGGACTGAAGCTTTCTTT	CASSLQGARTEAFF
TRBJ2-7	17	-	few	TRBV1	TGCGCCAGCAGCAAAGGGCCTCGGTTGGGGGCAAATTACGAGCAGTACTTC	CASSKGPRLGANYEQYF
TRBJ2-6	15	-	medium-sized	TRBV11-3	TGTGCCAGCAGCTTAGGACCTATAGGGGCCAACGTCCTGACTTTC	CASSLGPIGANVLTF
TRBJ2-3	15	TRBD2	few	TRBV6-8	TGTGCCAGCAGTCCCAGCGGGAGCAGCGCAGATACGCAGTATTTT	CASSPSGSSADTQYF
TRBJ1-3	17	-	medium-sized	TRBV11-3	TGTGCCAGCAGCTTAGTAGGTAGTCAGACCTCTGGAAACACCATATATTTT	CASSLVGSQTSGNTIYF
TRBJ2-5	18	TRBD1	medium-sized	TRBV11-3	TGTGCCAGCAGCTTACCCACATCCGCCCTAGTACAGGGGATGGCCCAGTACTTC	CASSLPTSALVQGMAQYF
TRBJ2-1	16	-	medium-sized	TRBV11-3	TGTGCCAGCAGCTTAGAGGGCCGACTCAAACTCAATGAGCAGTTCTTC	CASSLEGRLKLNEQFF
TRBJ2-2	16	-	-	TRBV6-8	TGTGCCAGCAGCTACTCAGGGGGAGGGTACACCGGGGAGCTGTTTTTT	CASSYSGGGYTGELFF
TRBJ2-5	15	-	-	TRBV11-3	TGTGCCAGCAGCTTAAGAAGGGCTAATCAAGAGACCCAGTACTTC	CASSLRRANQETQYF
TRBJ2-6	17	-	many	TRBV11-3	TGTGCCAGCAGCTTATCAGGGGCCGGGTCTGGGGCCAACGTCCTGACTTTC	CASSLSGAGSGANVLTF
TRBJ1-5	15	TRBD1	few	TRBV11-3	TGTGCCAGCAGACACGGGGACAGGGCCAGTCAGCCCCAGCATTTT	CASRHGDRASQPQHF
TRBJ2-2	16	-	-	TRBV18	TGTGCCAGCTCACCACCGTCCCAACAGGCGGCCGGGGAGCTGTTTTTT	CASSPPSQQAAGELFF
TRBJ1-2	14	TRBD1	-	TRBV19	TGTGCCAGTAGTATAAGACAAGGGGGCCGAGGCTACACCTTC	CASSIRQGGRGYTF
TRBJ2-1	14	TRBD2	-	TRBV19	TGTGCCAGTATGCCTCGCGGGAGTTACAATGAGCAGTTCTTC	CASMPRGSYNEQFF
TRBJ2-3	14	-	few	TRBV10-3	TGTGCCATCAGTGAGTCGCCGCAGAAGGATACGCAGTATTTT	CAISESPQKDTQYF
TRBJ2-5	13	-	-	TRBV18	TGTGCCAGCTCAGCGGGACTGTCAGAGACCCAGTACTTC	CASSAGLSETQYF
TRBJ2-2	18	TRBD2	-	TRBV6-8	TGTGCCAGCCGAGGGACTAGCGGACCGGGTACAAACACCGGGGAGCTGTTTTTT	CASRGTSGPGTNTGELFF
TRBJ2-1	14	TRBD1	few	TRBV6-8	TGTGCCAGCATCCGACAGGGATCCTACAATGAGCAGTTCTTC	CASIRQGSYNEQFF
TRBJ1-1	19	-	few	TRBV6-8	TGTGCCAGCAGTTACTCGATTAGGGGCCGAGGCACAAAGAACACTGAAGCTTTCTTT	CASSYSIRGRGTKNTEAFF
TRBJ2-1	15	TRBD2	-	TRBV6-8	TGTGCCAGCAGTCTCGGACTAGCGCGAAACAATGAGCAGTTCTTC	CASSLGLARNNEQFF
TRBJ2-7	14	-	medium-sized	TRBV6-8	TGTGCCAGCAGTTACTCTCGGTTCTCCTACGAGCAGTACTTC	CASSYSRFSYEQYF
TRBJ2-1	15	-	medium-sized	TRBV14	TGTGCCAGCAGCCAAGATCTCAGGGGTGGCAATGAGCAGTTCTTC	CASSQDLRGGNEQFF
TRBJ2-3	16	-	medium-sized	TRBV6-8	TGTGCCAGCAGTTACCCCACAACAAGAGGGACAGATACGCAGTATTTT	CASSYPTTRGTDTQYF
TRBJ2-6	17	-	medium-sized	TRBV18	TGTGCCAGCTCACAGACAGATCTCTACTCTGGGGCCAACGTCCTGACTTTC	CASSQTDLYSGANVLTF
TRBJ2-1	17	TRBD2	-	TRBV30	TGTGCCTGGAGTGTACTGAAAAGACTAGCGATCTACAATGAGCAGTTCTTC	CAWSVLKRLAIYNEQFF
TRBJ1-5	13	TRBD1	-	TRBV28	TGTGCCAGCAGAGAGGGGGCTGGGCAGCCCCAGCATTTT	CASREGAGQPQHF
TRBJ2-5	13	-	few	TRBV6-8	TGTGCCAGCAGAACAGGTTACCAAGAGACCCAGTACTTC	CASRTGYQETQYF
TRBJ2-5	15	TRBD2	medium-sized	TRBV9	TGTGCCAGCAGCATCGATAGCGGGAGGGGAGAGACCCAGTACTTC	CASSIDSGRGETQYF
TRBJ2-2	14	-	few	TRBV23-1	TGCGCCAGCAGCCAAGATACCAGCCCCCCAGAGCTGTTTTTT	CASSQDTSPPELFF
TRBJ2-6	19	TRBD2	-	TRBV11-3	TGTGCCAGCAGCCTACAACTAGCGGGAGTTTCCTCTGGGGCCAACGTCCTGACTTTC	CASSLQLAGVSSGANVLTF
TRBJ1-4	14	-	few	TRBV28	TGTGCCAGCAGTTGGGTTGCAACTAATGAAAAACTGTTTTTT	CASSWVATNEKLFF
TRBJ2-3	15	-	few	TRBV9	TGTGCCAGCAGCGTAGGCCTCCTGGCCACAGATACGCAGTATTTT	CASSVGLLATDTQYF
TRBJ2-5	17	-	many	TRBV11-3	TGTGCCAGCAGCGCGGGACAGTCGGCTGGGGGGCAAGAGACCCAGTACTTC	CASSAGQSAGGQETQYF
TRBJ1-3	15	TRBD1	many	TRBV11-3	TGTGCCAGCAGCCCCGACAGGGCTGGTGGAAACACCATATATTTT	CASSPDRAGGNTIYF
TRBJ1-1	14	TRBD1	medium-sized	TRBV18	TGTGCCAGCTCACTCGGGACAGTTGACACTGAAGCTTTCTTT	CASSLGTVDTEAFF
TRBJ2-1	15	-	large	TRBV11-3	TGTGCCAGCAGCTTAGAAGCGGGCTCCTACAATGAGCAGTTCTTC	CASSLEAGSYNEQFF
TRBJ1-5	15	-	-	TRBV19	TGTGCCAGTAGTATAGTTAGCAGGAGCAATCAGCCCCAGCATTTT	CASSIVSRSNQPQHF
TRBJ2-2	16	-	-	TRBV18	TGTGCCAGCTCACCACGGCTGCTAACGAACACCGGGGAGCTGTTTTTT	CASSPRLLTNTGELFF
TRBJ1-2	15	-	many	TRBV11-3	TGTGCCAGCAGCTTAGGTAGGGCCAGCCCCTATGGCTACACCTTC	CASSLGRASPYGYTF
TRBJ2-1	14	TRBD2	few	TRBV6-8	TGTGCCAGCAAAATACTAGCGGGAGCCCATGAGCAGTTCTTC	CASKILAGAHEQFF
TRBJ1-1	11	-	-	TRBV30	TGTGCCTGGAGTTCGCGAGCTGAAGCTTTCTTT	CAWSSRAEAFF
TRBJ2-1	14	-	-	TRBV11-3	TGTGCCAGCAGCGCTAGGGACTTCTACAATGAGCAGTTCTTC	CASSARDFYNEQFF
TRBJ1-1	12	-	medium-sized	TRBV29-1	TGCAGCGTTAGTGGGGCGCTACAGGAAGCTTTCTTT	CSVSGALQEAFF